This T cell receptor (beta chain) was recovered during a study of Graves' ophthalmopathy and Graves' hyperthyroidism. Study-wide results and limits: Blood shared most expanded thyroid clonotypes above 0.001 frequency. Ophthalmopathy progression prediction by the model yielded a sensitivity of 55% to 71% and a specificity of 72.22%.

Participants with hyperthyroidism, aged 18 to 65, were newly diagnosed with under 2 months' duration. Additional autoimmune diseases, uncontrolled infections, pregnancy or lactation disqualified patients. Amplifying from RNA transcripts, the study obtained TCR beta CDR3 regions. An opening RT-PCR round employed HTBI primers and preceded a second-round multiplex PCR. Via MiXCR, TCRdb re-called the multiplex PCR reads, giving one row per CDR3 protein. The sample consists of a few hundred thousand distinct CDR3 sequences, less than 45% of them appearing once. Comments on this clonotype: Its antigen is currently unknown.

This CDR3 spans 12 amino acids. V shed 4 bases, J shed 12 bases, and the junction held 7 bases outside the gene matches. Germline loops: CDR1 LNHDA, CDR2 SQIVND (reference sequence). The chain employs TRBV19 and TRBJ1-2, with 8 nucleotides matching TRBD1. Sequenced: peripheral blood or thyroid tissue (not recorded which). This clonotype was sampled from an adult man with Graves' hyperthyroidism. The CDR3 is CASSRQGNGNTF. For the CDR3, the DNA is TGTGCCAGTAGTAGACAGGGGAATGGAAACACCTTC.